A single sample is the source of the 16 T cell receptor beta chains below, sequenced in a study of control samples from healthy donors and cancer patients. Data came from immunoSEQ multiplex PCR; TCRdb stores just in-frame clones and leaves some out. The repertoire holds 150,000 or so clones, with 70% to 90% as singletons. The sequencing input was blood. Receptors originate from a man aged 25 to 45 in good health.

V is TRBV19 and J is TRBJ1-2, with D possibly being TRBD1 (6 bases). V was trimmed by 7 bases and J by 4 bases, leaving 16 bases between them. CDR3 length: 14 residues. Germline V gives CDR1 LNHDA, CDR2 SQIVND (reference sequence). The CDR3 DNA is TGTGCCAGTACCCCGGGACACAATATCTATGGCTACACCTTC. Its protein is CASTPGHNIYGYTF.

This chain uses TRBV19 with TRBJ1-5, with TRBD1 matching over 7 bases. V dropped 6 bases and J dropped 7; count of bases not matched to a gene: 6. Germline V lookup: CDR1 LNHDA, CDR2 SQIVND (reference sequence). The CDR3 spans 13 residues. The CDR3 protein is CASSTDRDQPQHF. CDR3 nucleotides: TGTGCCAGTAGCACAGACAGGGACCAGCCCCAGCATTTT.

The chain uses TRBV7-2 and TRBJ2-2, with no clear D. Germline loops: CDR1 SGHTA, CDR2 FQGNSA. CDR3 length: 12 residues. Trimming removed 4 bases from V and 5 bases from J, with 5 bases in between. The chain's CDR3 is CASSWGTGELFF. In nucleotides, the CDR3 is TGTGCCAGCAGCTGGGGAACCGGGGAGCTGTTTTTT.

The count of this clone is one. The V and J genes are TRBV5-1 and TRBJ1-3; D is ambiguous. The CDR3 contains 13 residues. Germline CDR1 and CDR2: SGHRS and YFSETQ. V was shortened by 5 bases and J by 0 bases, with 6 bases between the two germline ends. CDR3 bases: TGCGCCAGCAGATCAGGCTCTGGAAACACCATATATTTT. Encoded protein: CASRSGSGNTIYF.

The chain is built from TRBV10-3 and TRBJ1-1; no firm D call. This CDR3 has 14 amino acids. Between the trimmed V and J ends, which lost 1 base and 5 bases, there was a span of 11 bases. The germline V gene has CDR1 ENHRY and CDR2 SYGVKD. For the CDR3, the DNA is TGTGCCATCAGTGAGTTAACGTTGCAGACTGAAGCTTTCTTT. Its translation: CAISELTLQTEAFF.

The chain uses TRBV15 and TRBJ1-5; no firm D call. Trimming shortened V by 2 bases and J by 7 bases, and 15 bases separated the two germline ends. CDR3 size: 15 residues. Germline CDR1 reads LNHNV; CDR2 reads YYDKDF (reference sequence). The CDR3 coding sequence is TGTGCCACCAGCAGACCCGGCGGGATGGCCCAGCCCCAGCATTTT. This codes for CATSRPGGMAQPQHF.

About this clone itself: Other DNA sequences of this sample code for an identical CDR3. The chain uses TRBV18 and TRBJ2-7; D is unclear. The V end was cut by 3 bases, the J end by 0 bases, with 6 bases between. The CDR3 contains 13 residues. Germline V gene sequence: CDR1 KGHSH, CDR2 LQKENI. The CDR3 DNA reads as TGTGCCAGCTCACCTCCGGACTCCTACGAGCAGTACTTC. Amino acids: CASSPPDSYEQYF.

This sequence joins TRBV12-3 or TRBV12-4 and TRBJ1-6; the match to TRBD1 covers 7 bases. The CDR3 is made up of 12 amino acids. Trimming cost V 6 bases and J 10 bases; bases outside gene matches: 3. This CDR3 reads CASRSGGSPLHF. The CDR3 coding sequence is TGTGCCAGCAGGTCAGGGGGATCACCCCTCCACTTT.

The chain links TRBV9 to TRBJ2-5, with TRBD1 matching over 10 bases. Germline V gene lookup returns CDR1 SGDLS and CDR2 YYNGEE. J was trimmed by 5 bases and V by 4 bases; bases with no gene match: 11. The CDR3 totals 16 residues. This CDR3 reads CASSPGQGGVWETQYF. CDR3 DNA sequence: TGTGCCAGCAGCCCTGGACAGGGGGGGGTGTGGGAGACCCAGTACTTC.

The CDR3 nucleotides are TGTGCCAGCCATATCACGGAAGGGTATGGCTACACCTTC. Amino acid sequence: CASHITEGYGYTF. The chain recombines TRBV6-5 with TRBJ1-2, with no clear D. This CDR3 region has 13 residues. The V gene's germline CDR1 is MNHEY and CDR2 SVGAGI. The V end was cut by 8 bases, the J end by 5 bases, with 15 bases between.

The rearrangement links TRBV29-1 to TRBJ2-3; no reliable D call. The CDR3 spans 11 residues. Germline V gene lookup returns CDR1 SQVTM and CDR2 ANQGSEA. V was trimmed by 0 bases and J by 8 bases, leaving 6 bases between them. The CDR3 sequence: CSVEDWGTQYF. Written as DNA, the CDR3 is TGCAGCGTTGAAGATTGGGGTACGCAGTATTTT.

V gene TRBV5-6 combines with J gene TRBJ1-2; TRBD1 aligns across 8 bases. The CDR3 is 13 residues long. Germline V gene lookup returns CDR1 SGHDT and CDR2 YYEEEE. Germline trimming cut 0 bases from V and 8 bases from J; bases unmatched to any gene: 3. CDR3 coding DNA: TGTGCCAGCAGCTTGGCCGGACAGGGCGGCTACACCTTC. It translates to CASSLAGQGGYTF.

The gene calls are TRBV2 and TRBJ1-3, with TRBD1 matching over 7 bases. Germline CDR1 SNHLY, CDR2 FYNNEI. Trimming removed 4 bases from V and 9 bases from J; junction bases left unmatched: 9. There are 14 residues in the CDR3. CDR3 nucleotides: TGTGCCAGCAGTGGGGACAGTCTTAGCGGCACCATATATTTT. Translation gives CASSGDSLSGTIYF.

This rearrangement joins TRBV28 to TRBJ1-2; perhaps TRBD1 as D (5 bases). Germline CDR1 MDHEN, CDR2 SYDVKM. The CDR3 is 14 residues long. V lost 6 bases to trimming and J lost 1 base, with 12 bases between them. This chain's CDR3 is CASRVGAYNYGYTF. The DNA of the CDR3 is TGTGCCAGCAGGGTCGGGGCCTATAACTATGGCTACACCTTC.

This clone has a single count. V usage is TRBV19 and J usage is TRBJ2-2, with TRBD1 as a possible D gene (5 bases). Trimming stripped 6 bases from V and 0 bases from J, with 11 bases between. The CDR3 loop spans 15 amino acids. Per germline, CDR1 LNHDA and CDR2 SQIVND (reference sequence). Here the CDR3 DNA reads TGTGCCAGTAGATTTGGGGCTACGAACACCGGGGAGCTGTTTTTT. Translating it yields CASRFGATNTGELFF.

This clone was recorded once. The chain couples TRBV7-9 to TRBJ2-7; possible D gene TRBD1, 6 bases. Trimming shortened V by 5 bases and J by 2 bases, and 10 bases separated the two germline ends. Germline-derived CDR1 and CDR2 are SEHNR and FQNEAQ (reference sequence). The CDR3 is 13 residues long. The CDR3, as DNA: TGTGCCAGCAGCCCCGGACAGACCTACGAGCAGTACTTC. Amino acid sequence: CASSPGQTYEQYF. Supplemented by reference TRBV7-9 and TRBJ2-7, the full variable domain reads DTGVSQNPRHKITKRGQNVTFRCDPISEHNRLYWYRQTLGQGPEFLTYFQNEAQLEKSRLLSDRFSAERPKGSFSTLEIQRTEQGDSAMYLCASSPGQTYEQYFGPGTRLTVT.